This entry lists 27 T cell receptor beta chains sequenced from one sample in a study of Ad26.COV2.S vaccination and SARS-CoV-2 variants. Sequenced by immunoSEQ multiplex PCR; TCRdb stores in-frame clones only, minus some. The repertoire holds roughly 390,000 clones, with around 85% as singletons. As to treatment: 15 to 20 received Ad26.COV2.S at low or high dose, single or two shots; about five received placebo; per-sample allocation not given. The samples date from day 63 after the first vaccine or placebo injection. The input for sequencing was peripheral blood, taken in a trial of Ad26.COV2.S vaccine versus placebo. Source of these receptors: a person aged 18-60 years who received the Ad26.COV2.S COVID-19 vaccine or a placebo.

The chain carries TRBV10-1 and TRBJ2-7; D call uncertain. The germline V and J ends were trimmed by 6 bases and 2 bases, with 11 bases remaining between them. CDR3 length equals 13 residues. Germline V CDR1 and CDR2: WNHNN, SYGVQD (reference sequence). The CDR3 nucleotides are TGCGCCAGCAGCGGATCAGGCACCTACGAGCAGTACTTC. It translates to CASSGSGTYEQYF.

The J gene is TRBJ2-5, the V gene TRBV3-1 (or the pseudogene TRBV3-2); D gene unclear. CDR3 length equals 14 residues. CDR1 LGHDT and CDR2 YNNKEL come from the germline V gene (reference sequence). The V and J ends lost 0 bases and 2 bases respectively, with 7 bases between them. The CDR3 DNA reads as TGTGCCAGCAGCCAAGAGGGTAGTCAAGAGACCCAGTACTTC. Its translation is CASSQEGSQETQYF.

The chain couples TRBV3-1 (or the pseudogene TRBV3-2) to TRBJ2-5; D may match TRBD1 or TRBD2 (5 bases each). The CDR3 loop spans 16 amino acids. Germline assignment: CDR1 LGHDT and CDR2 YNNKEL (reference sequence). Deletions cut 1 base from V and 5 bases from J, with 17 bases between. CDR3 amino acids: CASSQGPGRPTETQYF. The CDR3 nucleotides read TGTGCCAGCAGCCAAGGACCGGGACGCCCGACGGAGACCCAGTACTTC.

The genes are TRBV9 and TRBJ1-3; perhaps TRBD1 as D (6 bases). Germline loops: CDR1 SGDLS, CDR2 YYNGEE. Trimming stripped 4 bases from V and 0 bases from J, with 8 bases between. The CDR3 loop spans 14 amino acids. Here the CDR3 reads CASSPGVSGNTIYF. CDR3 sequence (DNA): TGTGCCAGCAGCCCAGGGGTCTCTGGAAACACCATATATTTT.

This clone is a singleton in its sample. This sequence joins TRBV10-3 and TRBJ1-5; D uncertain. CDR1 ENHRY and CDR2 SYGVKD come from the germline V gene. CDR3 length: 10 residues. V lost 8 bases to trimming and J lost 7 bases, with 6 bases between them. In DNA, the CDR3 is TGTGCCATCGGAAGGCAGCCCCAGCATTTT. Its translation: CAIGRQPQHF.

The V and J genes are TRBV18 and TRBJ2-1; tentative D call: TRBD2 (7 bases). In germline, CDR1 is KGHSH, CDR2 LQKENI. The CDR3 length is 16 residues. V was clipped by 5 bases and J by 4 bases, with 18 bases between them. The CDR3 sequence is CASSAMEAGAYNEQFF. CDR3 DNA sequence: TGTGCCAGCTCAGCCATGGAGGCGGGGGCTTACAATGAGCAGTTCTTC.

The chain links TRBV10-3 to TRBJ2-3; a weak D match, TRBD2 (6 bases). CDR1 and CDR2 from the germline V gene are ENHRY and SYGVKD. The CDR3 has 13 amino acids. Trimming cost V 6 bases and J 2 bases, with 9 bases left between them. CDR3 amino acids: CAISGGITDTQYF. The CDR3 bases are TGTGCCATCAGCGGGGGTATCACAGATACGCAGTATTTT.

The V and J genes are TRBV11-3 and TRBJ2-5; D unclear. Germline V lookup: CDR1 SGHNT, CDR2 YENEEA. CDR3 length: 13 amino acids. Trimming shortened V by 3 bases and J by 2 bases, and 7 bases separated the two germline ends. The CDR3 region is CASSFSGQETQYF. For the CDR3, the DNA is TGTGCCAGCAGCTTTAGTGGACAAGAGACCCAGTACTTC.

This chain connects TRBV6-1 to TRBJ1-6; 9 bases are a match to TRBD1. V lost 3 bases to trimming and J lost 6 bases; unmatched junction nucleotides: 3. The CDR3 consists of 15 residues. Germline CDR1 reads MNHNS; CDR2 reads SASEGT. The chain's CDR3 is CASSETGGTNSPLHF. CDR3 nucleotides: TGTGCCAGCAGTGAGACAGGGGGAACTAATTCACCCCTCCACTTT.

The rearrangement joins TRBV3-1 (or the pseudogene TRBV3-2) to TRBJ2-1; 10 nucleotides match TRBD2. Germline CDR1 reads LGHDT; CDR2 reads YNNKEL (reference sequence). The CDR3 covers 17 residues. The V and J ends lost 0 bases and 5 bases, in that order; junction bases with no gene match: 7. The CDR3 region has the DNA TGTGCCAGCAGCCAAGAGGGAGCGGGGGGGCCGGACAATGAGCAGTTCTTC. The encoded protein is CASSQEGAGGPDNEQFF.

CDR3 sequence reads: CASKGVRDRKESPLHF. In DNA, the CDR3 is TGTGCCAGCAAGGGGGTAAGGGACAGAAAAGAGTCACCCCTCCACTTT. The V gene is TRBV2, the J gene TRBJ1-6; the match to TRBD1 covers 7 bases. The CDR3 contains 16 residues. With 7 bases clipped from V and 10 bases from J, the junction kept 16 bases outside the gene matches. Per germline, CDR1 SNHLY and CDR2 FYNNEI.

V is TRBV9 and J is TRBJ2-1, with D possibly TRBD2 on 6 matching bases. Trimming took 1 base from V and 0 from J, leaving 14 bases between them. The CDR3 sequence is 17 residues long. Germline V gene data show CDR1 as SGDLS and CDR2 as YYNGEE. In DNA, the CDR3 is TGTGCCAGCAGCGTATTAGCCCGGGGGAGCTCCTACAATGAGCAGTTCTTC. Protein product: CASSVLARGSSYNEQFF. The entire variable domain, with the rest obtained from reference TRBV9 and TRBJ2-1, is as follows: DSGVTQTPKHLITATGQRVTLRCSPRSGDLSVYWYQQSLDQGLQFLIQYYNGEERAKGNILERFSAQQFPDLHSELNLSSLELGDSALYFCASSVLARGSSYNEQFFGPGTRLTVL.

The chain links TRBV5-1 to TRBJ2-3; D is perhaps TRBD1 or TRBD2 (6 bases each). The V and J ends lost 7 bases and 1 base respectively, with 16 bases between them. The CDR3 covers 15 residues. Germline CDR1 and CDR2: SGHRS and YFSETQ. In DNA, the CDR3 is TGCGCCAGCTGCGTTACGGGGGCAGGCACAGATACGCAGTATTTT. This translates into CASCVTGAGTDTQYF. The complete variable domain, with remaining parts taken from reference TRBV5-1 and TRBJ2-3, reads KAGVTQTPRYLIKTRGQQVTLSCSPISGHRSVSWYQQTPGQGLQFLFEYFSETQRNKGNFPGRFSGRQFSNSRSEMNVSTLELGDSALYLCASCVTGAGTDTQYFGPGTRLTVL.

This sequence joins TRBV10-2 and TRBJ1-1; D gene unclear. V was pared by 4 bases and J by 1 base, with 10 bases between. Per germline, CDR1 WSHSY and CDR2 SAAADI. This CDR3 contains 14 residues. CDR3 sequence (DNA): TGCGCCAGCAGTGGGATAGGGCCGAACACTGAAGCTTTCTTT. Protein product: CASSGIGPNTEAFF.

This clone was seen a single time. The chain combines TRBV6-1 with TRBJ2-5, with D unclear. This CDR3 has 15 amino acids. Looked up from germline, CDR1 is MNHNS and CDR2 is SASEGT. Trimming stripped 1 base from V and 6 bases from J, with 15 bases between. CDR3 bases: TGTGCCAGCAGTGAAGGGGGAAGCCGAACCCAGACCCAGTACTTC. This translates into CASSEGGSRTQTQYF.

This sequence joins TRBV6-2 or TRBV6-3 and TRBJ1-2, with 7 nucleotides matching TRBD1. CDR3 length equals 14 residues. V shed 3 bases and J 8 bases; nucleotides not matched to a gene: 9. Looked up from germline, CDR1 is MNHEY and CDR2 is SVGEGT. The CDR3 region has the DNA TGTGCCAGCAGTTATCTGAGACAGGGACACGGCTACACCTTC. Encoded protein: CASSYLRQGHGYTF.

The V call is TRBV25-1, the J call TRBJ1-3; D is undetermined. The CDR3 runs 15 residues. Trimming removed 3 bases from V and 6 bases from J, with 15 bases in between. Germline V CDR1 and CDR2: MGHDK, SYGVNS. The CDR3 DNA sequence: TGTGCCAGCAGTGACCCCGGAGGGCGGCCAAACACCATATATTTT. Amino acids: CASSDPGGRPNTIYF.

The CDR3 coding sequence is TGTGCCAGCAGTGCCTCCGATTCCCCTGAAGCTTTCTTT. It codes for CASSASDSPEAFF. The chain combines TRBV6-6 with TRBJ1-1, with D unresolved. Trimming cost V 5 bases and J 6 bases, with 13 bases left between them. The CDR3 has 13 amino acids. In germline, CDR1 is MNHNY, CDR2 SVGAGI (reference sequence).

The gene calls are TRBV6-6 and TRBJ2-7; 8 nucleotides align to TRBD2. In germline, CDR1 is MNHNY, CDR2 SVGAGI (reference sequence). V shed 6 bases and J 2 bases; nucleotides not matched to a gene: 9. The CDR3 runs to 15 residues. The CDR3 spells CASSTPSGGAYEQYF. The CDR3 bases are TGTGCCAGCAGCACCCCCAGCGGGGGCGCCTACGAGCAGTACTTC.

This clone occurred a few times. The chain combines TRBV27 with TRBJ1-4, with D maybe TRBD1 (5 bases). CDR1 and CDR2 from the germline V gene are MNHEY and SMNVEV (reference sequence). The CDR3 consists of 15 residues. The V gene lost 6 bases and the J gene lost 2 bases, with 13 bases spanning the gap. The CDR3 nucleotides are TGTGCCAGCAGAGGGCCTCAGGGTACTAATGAAAAACTGTTTTTT. Translated, it gives CASRGPQGTNEKLFF. Together with reference TRBV27 and TRBJ1-4, the CDR3 gives the full variable domain: EAQVTQNPRYLITVTGKKLTVTCSQNMNHEYMSWYRQDPGLGLRQIYYSMNVEVTDKGDVPEGYKVSRKEKRNFPLILESPSPNQTSLYFCASRGPQGTNEKLFFGSGTQLSVL.

The V gene is TRBV7-9, the J gene TRBJ1-5; D is unresolved. The V and J ends lost 5 bases and 2 bases respectively, with 13 bases between them. From germline, CDR1 is SEHNR and CDR2 FQNEAQ (reference sequence). This CDR3 has 15 amino acids. CDR3 nucleotide sequence: TGTGCCAGCAGCCCAGATGCTCGGGGCAATCAGCCCCAGCATTTT. Translating gives CASSPDARGNQPQHF.

The chain carries TRBV6-5 and TRBJ1-1; D remains unclear. V lost 8 bases and J 4 bases, leaving 5 bases between the germline ends. Germline CDR1 is MNHEY and CDR2 is SVGAGI. This CDR3 region has 10 residues. The CDR3 loop is CASGVTEAFF. The CDR3 DNA sequence: TGTGCCAGCGGGGTCACTGAAGCTTTCTTT.

The rearrangement uses TRBV5-4 and TRBJ2-3; 8 nucleotides match TRBD2. CDR1 and CDR2 from the germline V gene are SGHNT and YYREEE (reference sequence). The trim removed 4 bases at V and 5 bases at J, leaving 9 bases unmatched. The CDR3 is 15 residues long. The CDR3 sequence is CASSKRGGGIDTQYF. CDR3 in DNA: TGTGCCAGCAGCAAGCGAGGCGGGGGGATAGATACGCAGTATTTT.

The chain carries TRBV3-1 (or the pseudogene TRBV3-2) and TRBJ1-2; D is unresolved. The germline gives CDR1 LGHDT, CDR2 YNNKEL (reference sequence). V lost 1 base and J 11 bases, leaving 11 bases between the germline ends. This CDR3 contains 12 residues. The DNA of the CDR3 is TGTGCCAGCAGCCAAGGGGCAGGCCCATACACCTTC. This codes for CASSQGAGPYTF.

V gene TRBV7-2 combines with J gene TRBJ1-2, with a tentative D call TRBD1 (5 bases). The germline V and J ends were trimmed by 6 bases and 8 bases, with 16 bases remaining between them. Germline V CDR1 and CDR2: SGHTA, FQGNSA. The CDR3 sequence is 13 residues long. CDR3 protein: CASSSGRVWGYTF. The CDR3 DNA reads as TGTGCCAGCAGTTCAGGGCGGGTGTGGGGCTACACCTTC.

The chain combines TRBV6-5 with TRBJ1-4; 7 positions match TRBD1. CDR1 and CDR2 from the germline V gene are MNHEY and SVGAGI. This CDR3 is built from 13 residues. The V segment lost 7 bases and the J segment 6 bases; nucleotides outside the gene matches: 5. CDR3 residues: CASTKTGDEKLFF. The CDR3 coding sequence is TGTGCCAGCACCAAAACAGGGGATGAAAAACTGTTTTTT.

The chain combines TRBV7-8 with TRBJ2-1; D possibly corresponds to TRBD2 (6 bases). Germline CDR1 reads SGHVS; CDR2 reads FQNEAQ. V was cut by 1 base and J by 0 bases, with 10 bases left in between. The CDR3 length is 16 residues. CDR3 sequence (DNA): TGTGCCAGCAGCTTAGTTCTGGGGGGCTCCTACAATGAGCAGTTCTTC. Amino acids: CASSLVLGGSYNEQFF.